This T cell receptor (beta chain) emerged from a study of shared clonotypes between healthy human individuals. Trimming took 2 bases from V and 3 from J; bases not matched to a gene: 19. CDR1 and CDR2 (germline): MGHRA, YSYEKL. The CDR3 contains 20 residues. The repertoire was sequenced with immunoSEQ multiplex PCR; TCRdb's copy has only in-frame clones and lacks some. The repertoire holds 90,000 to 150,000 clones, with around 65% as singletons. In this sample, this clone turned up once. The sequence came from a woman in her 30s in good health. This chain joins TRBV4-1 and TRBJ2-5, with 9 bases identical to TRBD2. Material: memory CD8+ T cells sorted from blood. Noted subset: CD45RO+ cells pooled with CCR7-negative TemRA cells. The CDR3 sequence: CASSQTPIAGEHSREETQYF. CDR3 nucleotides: TGCGCCAGCAGCCAAACCCCCATAGCGGGGGAGCATAGCCGAGAAGAGACCCAGTACTTC.